This is a list of T cell receptor beta chains from one sample in a study of PD-L1 blockade in urothelial cancer. TCRdb's copy holds only in-frame clones and misses some; the assay was immunoSEQ multiplex PCR. The data hold around 100,000 clones, with approximately 85% observed a single time. The specimen comprised PBMCs, sampled around atezolizumab (anti-PD-L1) treatment. These receptors were taken from a man aged 45-65 years with urothelial cancer. Both conserved end residues are part of each CDR3. D genes are given only for firm matches.

d_call: -
v_call: TRBV6-1
cdr3_aa: CASSRGNNSPLHF

d_call: -
v_call: TRBV2
cdr3_aa: CASSVQGRGEKLFF

d_call: TRBD1
v_call: TRBV11-2
cdr3_aa: CASRSGTVGSSYNSPLHF

d_call: -
v_call: TRBV13
cdr3_aa: CASSPRRILQETQYF

d_call: -
v_call: TRBV6-5
cdr3_aa: CASSQSYRPNTEAFF

d_call: TRBD2
v_call: TRBV5-1
cdr3_aa: CASSFISGSVSNEQFF

d_call: TRBD1
v_call: TRBV5-6
cdr3_aa: CASSWTGTGITEAFF

d_call: -
v_call: TRBV18
cdr3_aa: CAGSTQGIYGYTF

d_call: TRBD1
v_call: TRBV5-5
cdr3_aa: CASSPTQGVKKGEAFF

d_call: TRBD1
v_call: TRBV6-5
cdr3_aa: CASSPTGDSTDTQYF

d_call: TRBD2
v_call: TRBV5-1
cdr3_aa: CASRGLAVSTDTQYF

d_call: -
v_call: TRBV11-2
cdr3_aa: CASSLVRGMGNEQFF

d_call: TRBD2
v_call: TRBV28
cdr3_aa: CASSLAGLADNTDTQYF

d_call: -
v_call: TRBV7-2
cdr3_aa: CASSPQGNEKLFF

d_call: TRBD2
v_call: TRBV19
cdr3_aa: CASSSGSAYEQFF

d_call: TRBD2
v_call: TRBV10-3
cdr3_aa: CAIGEGPIDEQFF

d_call: -
v_call: TRBV6-4
cdr3_aa: CASSSIAWSEAFF

d_call: -
v_call: TRBV27
cdr3_aa: CASTRLGGYGYTF

d_call: -
v_call: TRBV6-5
cdr3_aa: CASSYDEGYGYTF

d_call: TRBD1
v_call: TRBV2
cdr3_aa: CASRQGSPTEAFF

d_call: TRBD1
v_call: TRBV5-4
cdr3_aa: CASSSVDRAAPLHF

d_call: -
v_call: TRBV30
cdr3_aa: CAWRRQSNTEAFF

d_call: TRBD2
v_call: TRBV7-6
cdr3_aa: CASSRLGREGHEQYF

d_call: -
v_call: TRBV7-8
cdr3_aa: CASSGLGQTQETQYF

d_call: TRBD1
v_call: TRBV4-2
cdr3_aa: CASSLLTGGGYEQYF

d_call: TRBD1
v_call: TRBV6-5
cdr3_aa: CASRYRDRSTDTQYF

d_call: -
v_call: TRBV6-5
cdr3_aa: CASSYGGTQYF

d_call: -
v_call: TRBV5-1
cdr3_aa: CASLKGGGLYGYTF

d_call: -
v_call: TRBV2
cdr3_aa: CASNLLGGNTEAFF

d_call: -
v_call: TRBV5-4
cdr3_aa: CASSLDRATTDTQYF

d_call: -
v_call: TRBV30
cdr3_aa: CAWAQGETQYF

d_call: -
v_call: TRBV6-6
cdr3_aa: CASRTGAGELFF

d_call: TRBD2
v_call: TRBV19
cdr3_aa: CASTSGTSSQQYF

d_call: TRBD2
v_call: TRBV19
cdr3_aa: CASGLASDTQYF

d_call: TRBD1
v_call: TRBV7-9
cdr3_aa: CASSLGQGASQPQHF

d_call: -
v_call: TRBV15
cdr3_aa: CATSRDPAGRFYGYTF

d_call: -
v_call: TRBV6-5
cdr3_aa: CASSIRGVAYGYTF

d_call: -
v_call: TRBV6-6
cdr3_aa: CASRGGGQGGEQFF

d_call: -
v_call: TRBV28
cdr3_aa: CASSLSGNTEAFF

d_call: -
v_call: TRBV28
cdr3_aa: CASSLGRGYTF

d_call: TRBD2
v_call: TRBV28
cdr3_aa: CASSLSSGRSYNEQFF

d_call: TRBD1
v_call: TRBV7-6
cdr3_aa: CASTLETGAYNEQFF

d_call: -
v_call: TRBV7-8
cdr3_aa: CASSPLGRAFSPLHF

d_call: -
v_call: TRBV11-2
cdr3_aa: CASSLSGTQETQYF

d_call: TRBD2
v_call: TRBV18
cdr3_aa: CASSSGTTQSEQYF

d_call: TRBD2
v_call: TRBV5-1
cdr3_aa: CASSLGAGASFYEQYF

d_call: -
v_call: TRBV7-9
cdr3_aa: CASSSPWGGPQHF

d_call: -
v_call: TRBV6-5
cdr3_aa: CASGAGRRGDTQYF

d_call: -
v_call: TRBV30
cdr3_aa: CAWSGARAVSSPLHF

d_call: -
v_call: TRBV7-8
cdr3_aa: CASSQTVINSPLHF